This TCR beta chain appears in the sequencing data of a study of identical twins. Concerning this clonotype: Antigen: not known.

TCRdb fed the 5' RACE reads into MiXCR, producing one record per CDR3 protein. The sample has some 560,000 distinct CDR3 sequences, more than 9% seen once. The CDR3 spans 15 residues. V was clipped by 0 bases and J by 5 bases; unmatched bases: 10. The germline V gene encodes CDR1 DFQATT and CDR2 SNEGSKA (reference sequence). Study outcomes and limitations: Invariant T cells like MAIT and iNKT could partly confound the zero-insertion analyses. Conclusions were drawn cross-sectionally by statistical analysis, without following the same donors.

Another study also made use of these data, one on yellow fever vaccine responses in identical twins.

J is TRBJ2-7 and V is TRBV20-1; TRBD2 matches 7 bases. This receptor was identified in a young woman in good health. The material sequenced was PBMCs. The CDR3 protein is CSARDMEGGPHEQYF. The CDR3 nucleotides read TGCAGTGCTAGAGATATGGAGGGAGGGCCCCACGAGCAGTACTTC.